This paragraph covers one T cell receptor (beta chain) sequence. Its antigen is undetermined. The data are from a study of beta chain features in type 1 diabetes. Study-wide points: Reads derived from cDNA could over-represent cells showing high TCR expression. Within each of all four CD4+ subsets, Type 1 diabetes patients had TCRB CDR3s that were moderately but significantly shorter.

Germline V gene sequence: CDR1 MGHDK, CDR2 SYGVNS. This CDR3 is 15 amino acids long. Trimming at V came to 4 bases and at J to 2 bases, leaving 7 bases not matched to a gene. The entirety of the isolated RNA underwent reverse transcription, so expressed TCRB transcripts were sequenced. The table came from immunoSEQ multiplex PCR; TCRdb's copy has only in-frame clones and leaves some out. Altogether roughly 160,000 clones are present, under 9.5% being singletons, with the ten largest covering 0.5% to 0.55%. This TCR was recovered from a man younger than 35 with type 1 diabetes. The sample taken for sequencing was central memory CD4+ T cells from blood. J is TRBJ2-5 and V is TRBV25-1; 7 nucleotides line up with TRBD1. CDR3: CASSGIRDRQETQYF. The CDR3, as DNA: TGTGCCAGCAGTGGAATCCGGGACAGACAAGAGACCCAGTACTTC.